The 21 T cell receptor beta chains reported below all come from one sample, sequenced in a study of identifying expanded T cells in peripheral blood. Profiled with immunoSEQ multiplex PCR; TCRdb holds only in-frame clones, not every one. Among roughly 84,000 clones listed, roughly 90% were seen once. Sequencing was performed on blood. The origin of the receptors is a person aged 18 to 70 in good health.

The genes are TRBV7-2 and TRBJ2-3; D is unclear. Germline CDR1 is SGHTA and CDR2 is FQGNSA. The length of the CDR3 is 14 residues. Deletions cut 6 bases from V and 0 bases from J, with 10 bases between. CDR3 residues: CASRVGASTDTQYF. CDR3 coding DNA: TGTGCCAGCAGGGTGGGCGCTAGCACAGATACGCAGTATTTT.

The genes are TRBV10-3 and TRBJ2-1; 11 bases fit TRBD1. CDR1 ENHRY and CDR2 SYGVKD come from the germline V gene. The CDR3 covers 14 residues. V gave up 5 bases and J gave up 7 bases; unmatched junction bases: 4. In DNA form, the CDR3 reads TGTGCCATCAGTCGGGACAGGGGGATTAATGAGCAGTTCTTC. Its protein product is CAISRDRGINEQFF.

CDR3 residues: CAWSVRPGSRYEQYF. The CDR3, as DNA: TGTGCCTGGAGTGTACGGCCCGGCAGCCGGTACGAGCAGTACTTC. The chain employs TRBV30 and TRBJ2-7; D remains ambiguous. The V end lost 0 bases, the J end lost 4 bases, and 16 bases lay between the germline ends. Germline CDR1 GTSNPN, CDR2 SVGIG (reference sequence). The CDR3 length is 15 residues.

The V call is TRBV7-9, the J call TRBJ1-2; possible D gene TRBD1, 6 bases. The CDR3 loop spans 15 amino acids. Germline lookup yields CDR1 SEHNR and CDR2 FQNEAQ (reference sequence). The V end was cut by 1 base, the J end by 4 bases, with 13 bases between. The CDR3 here is CASSLEGGEAYGYTF. As DNA, the CDR3 is TGTGCCAGCAGCTTAGAGGGGGGAGAGGCCTATGGCTACACCTTC.

This sequence joins TRBV7-8 and TRBJ1-6; D perhaps matches TRBD1 (5 bases). The CDR3 sequence is 18 residues long. V was trimmed by 0 bases and J by 8 bases, leaving 20 bases between them. Germline V CDR1 and CDR2: SGHVS, FQNEAQ. This CDR3 is CASSLAIYSGTVDSPLHF. CDR3 DNA: TGTGCCAGCAGCTTAGCGATTTATTCGGGGACCGTCGATTCACCCCTCCACTTT.

The rearrangement links TRBV6-6 to TRBJ2-3; no firm D call. The V gene lost 2 bases and the J gene lost 5 bases, with 8 bases spanning the gap. The CDR3 runs to 13 residues. The germline gives CDR1 MNHNY, CDR2 SVGAGI (reference sequence). CDR3: CASSYPNIDTQYF. The DNA of the CDR3 is TGTGCCAGCAGTTACCCAAATATAGATACGCAGTATTTT.

This sequence joins TRBV18 and TRBJ1-1; TRBD1 matches 8 bases. The germline V gene has CDR1 KGHSH and CDR2 LQKENI. This CDR3 is 15 amino acids long. The trim removed 2 bases at V and 0 bases at J, leaving 2 bases unmatched. CDR3: CASSPLDRVNTEAFF. CDR3 coding DNA: TGTGCCAGCTCACCATTGGACAGGGTGAACACTGAAGCTTTCTTT.

The genes are TRBV4-3 and TRBJ1-5; D is ambiguous. V was cut by 0 bases and J by 1 base, with 13 bases left in between. The germline CDR1 and CDR2 sequences are LGHNA and YSLEER. The CDR3 is 17 residues long. CDR3 sequence reads: CASSQDLYAQSNQPQHF. The CDR3 DNA sequence: TGCGCCAGCAGCCAAGATCTGTACGCACAGAGCAATCAGCCCCAGCATTTT.

The chain has TRBV11-1 and TRBJ1-6, with 9 bases that match TRBD1. V shed 3 bases and J 9 bases; nucleotides not matched to a gene: 6. Per germline, CDR1 SGHAT and CDR2 FQDESV (reference sequence). The CDR3 spans 15 residues. The DNA of the CDR3 is TGTGCCAGCAGCTTGCGGGACAGGGATGGTTCACCCCTCCACTTT. Its translation is CASSLRDRDGSPLHF.

The rearrangement joins TRBV29-1 to TRBJ2-7; TRBD2 aligns across 12 bases. This CDR3 has 14 amino acids. The germline CDR1 and CDR2 sequences are SQVTM and ANQGSEA. The V gene end was trimmed by 4 bases and the J gene end by 3 bases; junction bases not matched to a gene: 4. The CDR3 is CSVALAGGFYEQYF. In nucleotides, the CDR3 is TGCAGCGTTGCCCTAGCGGGGGGGTTCTACGAGCAGTACTTC.

V gene TRBV6-1 combines with J gene TRBJ2-3; the D call may be TRBD1 or TRBD2 (5 bases each). The ends were cut back, 6 bases at V and 6 bases at J, with 13 bases in the middle. Germline CDR1 MNHNS, CDR2 SASEGT. This CDR3 contains 13 residues. CDR3 sequence reads: CASSEGFPDTQYF. As DNA, the CDR3 is TGTGCCAGCAGCGAGGGGTTTCCGGATACGCAGTATTTT.

V is TRBV5-5 and J is TRBJ2-6, with 9 bases fitting TRBD1. Germline loops: CDR1 SGHKS, CDR2 YYEKEE (reference sequence). The V and J ends lost 4 bases and 0 bases, in that order; junction bases with no gene match: 11. This CDR3 comprises 19 residues. The DNA for the CDR3 is TGTGCCAGCAGCAGGACCGGGACAGGGACTCCCTCTGGGGCCAACGTCCTGACTTTC. This gives the protein CASSRTGTGTPSGANVLTF.

This rearrangement joins TRBV19 to TRBJ1-3; weak D call: TRBD1 (6 bases). V lost 0 bases to trimming and J lost 0 bases, with 18 bases between them. CDR3 length: 19 residues. CDR1 and CDR2 (germline): LNHDA, SQIVND (reference sequence). The CDR3 spells CASSIDLVSATGSGNTIYF. DNA of the CDR3: TGTGCCAGTAGTATAGATCTCGTTTCAGCGACAGGCTCTGGAAACACCATATATTTT. Using reference TRBV19 and TRBJ1-3 for the parts outside the CDR3, the full variable domain is DGGITQSPKYLFRKEGQNVTLSCEQNLNHDAMYWYRQDPGQGLRLIYYSQIVNDFQKGDIAEGYSVSREKKESFPLTVTSAQKNPTAFYLCASSIDLVSATGSGNTIYFGEGSWLTVV.

The chain uses TRBV19 and TRBJ1-5; TRBD1 might be the D (5 bases). The V gene's germline CDR1 is LNHDA and CDR2 SQIVND (reference sequence). The CDR3 has 15 residues. Trimming shortened V by 4 bases and J by 6 bases, and 16 bases separated the two germline ends. DNA of the CDR3: TGTGCCAGTAGTAGGGCGTTCAGGGTAAGTCAGCCCCAGCATTTT. Its translation: CASSRAFRVSQPQHF.

The chain employs TRBV4-2 and TRBJ1-2, with D maybe TRBD1 (5 bases). This CDR3 has 16 residues. Germline CDR1 is LGHNA and CDR2 is YNFKEQ. Trimming left V 0 bases short and J 4 bases short, with 15 bases between. The CDR3 region is CASSQDRMGQRYGYTF. DNA of the CDR3: TGTGCCAGCAGCCAAGATAGGATGGGGCAGCGCTATGGCTACACCTTC.

This clone showed up just a few times. CDR3 sequence (DNA): TGTGCCAGCAGCTTATACCCAGGGAGGTCCTACGAGCAGTACTTC. Amino acid sequence: CASSLYPGRSYEQYF. The chain employs TRBV7-3 and TRBJ2-7, with a tentative D call TRBD2 (6 bases). Trimming cost V 2 bases and J 1 base, with 12 bases left between them. The CDR3 consists of 15 residues. Per the germline V gene, CDR1 is SGHTA and CDR2 is FQGTGA. Full variable domain (outside the CDR3, taken from reference TRBV7-3 and TRBJ2-7): GAGVSQTPSNKVTEKGKYVELRCDPISGHTALYWYRQSLGQGPEFLIYFQGTGAADDSGLPNDRFFAVRPEGSVSTLKIQRTERGDSAVYLCASSLYPGRSYEQYFGPGTRLTVT.

The genes are TRBV12-5 and TRBJ2-7; D not resolved. Germline CDR1 is LGHNT and CDR2 is FRNRAP. The length of the CDR3 is 13 residues. V lost 5 bases, J lost 3 bases, and 11 bases lay in between. The CDR3 sequence is CASGLQRNYEQYF. CDR3 in DNA: TGTGCTAGTGGTCTACAGAGAAACTACGAGCAGTACTTC. The full variable domain, its missing parts supplied by reference TRBV12-5 and TRBJ2-7, is DARVTQTPRHKVTEMGQEVTMRCQPILGHNTVFWYRQTMMQGLELLAYFRNRAPLDDSGMPKDRFSAEMPDATLATLKIQPSEPRDSAVYFCASGLQRNYEQYFGPGTRLTVT.

This clone has just one count. The V call is TRBV18, the J call TRBJ1-3; D is uncertain. Trimming removed 2 bases at V and 0 bases at J, with 14 bases between. This CDR3 is 17 amino acids long. The germline gives CDR1 KGHSH, CDR2 LQKENI. The CDR3 is CASSPMGAGDSGNTIYF. CDR3 DNA: TGTGCCAGCTCACCAATGGGCGCCGGAGACTCTGGAAACACCATATATTTT.

The rearrangement joins TRBV11-2 to TRBJ1-3; the D is unclear. V was shortened by 2 bases and J by 10 bases, with 15 bases between the two germline ends. The germline V gene has CDR1 SGHAT and CDR2 FQNNGV. The CDR3 is 14 residues long. The CDR3 coding sequence is TGTGCCAGCAGCTTAATACGAGACACGGGGACCATATATTTT. As protein: CASSLIRDTGTIYF. Based on the CDR3 plus reference TRBV11-2 and TRBJ1-3, the full variable domain is EAGVAQSPRYKIIEKRQSVAFWCNPISGHATLYWYQQILGQGPKLLIQFQNNGVVDDSQLPKDRFSAERLKGVDSTLKIQPAKLEDSAVYLCASSLIRDTGTIYFGEGSWLTVV.

This chain uses TRBV7-9 with TRBJ1-4; no definite D call. V lost 5 bases and J 2 bases, leaving 12 bases between the germline ends. The CDR3 runs to 15 residues. Looked up from germline, CDR1 is SEHNR and CDR2 is FQNEAQ (reference sequence). The CDR3 DNA follows: TGTGCCAGCAGCCCCACAACCTTCACTAATGAAAAACTGTTTTTT. Residues: CASSPTTFTNEKLFF. The whole variable domain, filled in from reference TRBV7-9 and TRBJ1-4, reads DTGVSQNPRHKITKRGQNVTFRCDPISEHNRLYWYRQTLGQGPEFLTYFQNEAQLEKSRLLSDRFSAERPKGSFSTLEIQRTEQGDSAMYLCASSPTTFTNEKLFFGSGTQLSVL.

The chain joins TRBV19 to TRBJ1-1; tentatively, D is TRBD1 (5 bases). CDR3 length: 13 amino acids. V was pared by 5 bases and J by 1 base, with 8 bases between. The germline CDR1 and CDR2 sequences are LNHDA and SQIVND (reference sequence). CDR3 sequence: CASSGQGNTEAFF. The CDR3 region has the DNA TGTGCCAGTAGTGGTCAGGGGAACACTGAAGCTTTCTTT.